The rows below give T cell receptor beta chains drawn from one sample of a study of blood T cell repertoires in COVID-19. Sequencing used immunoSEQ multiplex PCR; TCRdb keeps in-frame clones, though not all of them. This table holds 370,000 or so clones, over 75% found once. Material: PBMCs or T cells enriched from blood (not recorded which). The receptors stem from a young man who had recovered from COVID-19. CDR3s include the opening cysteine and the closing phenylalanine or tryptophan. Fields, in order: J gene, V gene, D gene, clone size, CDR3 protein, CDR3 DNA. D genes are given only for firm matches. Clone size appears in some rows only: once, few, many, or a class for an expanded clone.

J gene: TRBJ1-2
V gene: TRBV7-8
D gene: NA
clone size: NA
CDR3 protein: CASSSRQTDGYTF
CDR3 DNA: TGTGCCAGCAGCTCCAGACAGACGGATGGCTACACCTTC

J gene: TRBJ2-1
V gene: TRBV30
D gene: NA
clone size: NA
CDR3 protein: CAWILGGSSYNEQFF
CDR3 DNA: TGTGCCTGGATCCTTGGAGGGAGCTCCTACAATGAGCAGTTCTTC

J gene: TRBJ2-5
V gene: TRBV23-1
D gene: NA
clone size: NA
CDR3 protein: CASSLPTQTIQETQYF
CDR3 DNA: TGCGCCAGCAGTCTACCTACCCAGACAATCCAAGAGACCCAGTACTTC

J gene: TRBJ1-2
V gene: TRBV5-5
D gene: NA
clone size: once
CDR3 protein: CASSRGSFGDYGYTF
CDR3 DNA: TGTGCCAGCAGCCGGGGGAGTTTTGGCGACTATGGCTACACCTTC

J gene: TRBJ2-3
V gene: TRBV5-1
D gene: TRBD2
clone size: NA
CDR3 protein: CASSPGTSGEGTDTQYF
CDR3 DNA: TGCGCCAGCAGCCCCGGGACTAGCGGTGAAGGCACAGATACGCAGTATTTT

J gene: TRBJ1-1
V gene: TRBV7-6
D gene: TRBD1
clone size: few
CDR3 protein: CASSLAAGGNTEAFF
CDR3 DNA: TGTGCCAGCAGCTTAGCGGCAGGGGGGAACACTGAAGCTTTCTTT

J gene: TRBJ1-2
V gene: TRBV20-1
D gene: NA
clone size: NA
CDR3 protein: CSGRGGFGYTF
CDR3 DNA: TGCAGTGGCCGAGGTGGGTTTGGCTACACCTTC

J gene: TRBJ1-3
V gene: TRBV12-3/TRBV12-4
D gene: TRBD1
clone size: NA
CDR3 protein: CASRQGTGNTIYF
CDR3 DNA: TGTGCCAGCCGACAGGGGACTGGAAACACCATATATTTT

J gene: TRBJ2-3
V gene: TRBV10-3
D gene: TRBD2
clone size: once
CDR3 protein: CAIKRGSTDTQYF
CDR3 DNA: TGTGCCATTAAGCGGGGAAGCACAGATACGCAGTATTTT

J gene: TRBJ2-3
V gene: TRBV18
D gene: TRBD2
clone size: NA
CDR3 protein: CASSRTSGYRTDTQYF
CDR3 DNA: TGTGCCAGCTCACGGACTAGCGGATACCGCACAGATACGCAGTATTTT

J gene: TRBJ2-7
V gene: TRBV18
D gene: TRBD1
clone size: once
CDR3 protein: CASSPEGTGTYEQYF
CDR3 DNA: TGTGCCAGCTCACCGGAGGGGACAGGGACCTACGAGCAGTACTTC

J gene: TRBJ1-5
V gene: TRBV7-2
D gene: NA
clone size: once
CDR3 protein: CASSLGQNNQPQHF
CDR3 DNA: TGTGCCAGCAGCCTCGGACAGAACAATCAGCCCCAGCATTTT

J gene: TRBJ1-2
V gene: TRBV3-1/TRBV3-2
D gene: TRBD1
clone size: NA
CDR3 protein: CASSLGQGNSYGYTF
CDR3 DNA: TGTGCCAGCAGCCTCGGACAGGGAAATTCCTATGGCTACACCTTC

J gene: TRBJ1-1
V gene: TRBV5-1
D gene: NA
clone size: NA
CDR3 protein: CASSPAGGNTEAFF
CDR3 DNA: TGCGCCAGCAGCCCCGCGGGTGGGAACACTGAAGCTTTCTTT

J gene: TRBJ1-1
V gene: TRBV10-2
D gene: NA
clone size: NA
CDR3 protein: CASSDEFNTEAFF
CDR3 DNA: TGCGCCAGCAGTGATGAGTTTAACACTGAAGCTTTCTTT

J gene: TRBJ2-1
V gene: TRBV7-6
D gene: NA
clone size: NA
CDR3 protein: CASSLGQGSSYNEQFF
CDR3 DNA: TGTGCCAGCAGCTTGGGGCAGGGGAGCTCCTACAATGAGCAGTTCTTC

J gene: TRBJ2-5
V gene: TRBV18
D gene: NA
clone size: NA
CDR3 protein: CASSAPGFFQETQYF
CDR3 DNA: TGTGCCAGCTCAGCCCCGGGGTTCTTCCAAGAGACCCAGTACTTC

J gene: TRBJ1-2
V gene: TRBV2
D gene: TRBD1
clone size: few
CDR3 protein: CASSRDSYGYTF
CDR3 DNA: TGTGCCAGTTCACGGGACAGCTATGGCTACACCTTC

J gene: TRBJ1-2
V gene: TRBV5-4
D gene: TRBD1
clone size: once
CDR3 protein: CASSLTGVNYGYTF
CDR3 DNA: TGTGCCAGCAGCTTGACAGGGGTAAACTATGGCTACACCTTC

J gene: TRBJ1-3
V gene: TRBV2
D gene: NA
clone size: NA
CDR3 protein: CASSEAVSGNTIYF
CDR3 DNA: TGTGCCAGCAGTGAAGCCGTCTCTGGAAACACCATATATTTT

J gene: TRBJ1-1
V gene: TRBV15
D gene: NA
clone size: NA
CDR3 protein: CATSRDPVNTEAFF
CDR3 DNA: TGTGCCACCAGCAGAGATCCAGTGAACACTGAAGCTTTCTTT

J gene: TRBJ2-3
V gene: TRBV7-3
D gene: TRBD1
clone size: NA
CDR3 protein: CASSLDRVRGSDTQYF
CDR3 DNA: TGTGCCAGCAGCTTAGACAGGGTGAGGGGTTCGGATACGCAGTATTTT

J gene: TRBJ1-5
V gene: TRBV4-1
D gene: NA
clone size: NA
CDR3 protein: CASSQEGAAPSQPQHF
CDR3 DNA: TGCGCCAGCAGCCAAGAAGGAGCGGCCCCGTCCCAGCCCCAGCATTTT

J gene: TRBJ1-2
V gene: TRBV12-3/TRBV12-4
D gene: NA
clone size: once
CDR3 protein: CASSPQGTGYTF
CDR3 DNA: TGTGCCAGCAGTCCACAGGGAACGGGCTACACCTTC

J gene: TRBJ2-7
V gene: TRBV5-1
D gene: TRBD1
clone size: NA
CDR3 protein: CASSLGDRGYEQYF
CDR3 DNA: TGCGCCAGCAGCTTGGGCGACAGGGGCTACGAGCAGTACTTC

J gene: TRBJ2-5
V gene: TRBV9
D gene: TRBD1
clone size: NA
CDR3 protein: CASSPSGGRLTGAVETQYF
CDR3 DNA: TGTGCCAGCAGCCCATCGGGCGGCCGGTTGACAGGGGCCGTAGAGACCCAGTACTTC

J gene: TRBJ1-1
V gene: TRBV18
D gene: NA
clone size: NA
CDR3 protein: CASSPRRVNGGNTEAFF
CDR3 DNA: TGTGCCAGCTCACCACGCAGGGTAAATGGTGGGAACACTGAAGCTTTCTTT

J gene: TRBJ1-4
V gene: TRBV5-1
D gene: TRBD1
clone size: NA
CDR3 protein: CASSSGQVTEKLFF
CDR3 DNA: TGCGCCAGCAGCTCCGGACAGGTGACCGAAAAACTGTTTTTT

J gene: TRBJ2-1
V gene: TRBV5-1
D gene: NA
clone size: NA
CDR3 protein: CASSLVGGQYNEQFF
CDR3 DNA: TGCGCCAGCAGCTTGGTCGGGGGGCAGTACAATGAGCAGTTCTTC

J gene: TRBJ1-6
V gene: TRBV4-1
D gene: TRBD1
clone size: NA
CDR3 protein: CASSQDLQGERSPLHF
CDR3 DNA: TGCGCCAGCAGCCAAGATTTGCAGGGGGAACGCTCACCCCTCCACTTT

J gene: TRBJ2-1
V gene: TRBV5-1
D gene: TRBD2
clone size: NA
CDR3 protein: CASSLAGGVLHEQFF
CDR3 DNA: TGCGCCAGCAGCTTGGCCGGGGGGGTTCTACATGAGCAGTTCTTC

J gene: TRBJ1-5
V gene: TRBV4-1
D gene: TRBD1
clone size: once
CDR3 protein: CASSQDRARQGGQPQHF
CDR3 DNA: TGCGCCAGCAGCCAAGATCGAGCGAGACAGGGCGGCCAGCCCCAGCATTTT

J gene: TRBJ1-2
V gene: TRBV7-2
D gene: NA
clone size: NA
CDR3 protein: CASSLGQARYGYTF
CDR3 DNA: TGTGCCAGCAGCTTAGGACAGGCACGCTATGGCTACACCTTC

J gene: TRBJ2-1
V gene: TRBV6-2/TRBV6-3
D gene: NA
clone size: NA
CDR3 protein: CASSQMGLAGASYNEQFF
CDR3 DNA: TGTGCCAGCAGTCAAATGGGACTCGCGGGGGCTTCCTACAATGAGCAGTTCTTC

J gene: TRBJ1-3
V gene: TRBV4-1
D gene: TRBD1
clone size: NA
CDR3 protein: CASSHSGTASSGNTIYF
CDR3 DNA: TGCGCCAGCAGCCACTCCGGGACAGCCAGCTCTGGAAACACCATATATTTT

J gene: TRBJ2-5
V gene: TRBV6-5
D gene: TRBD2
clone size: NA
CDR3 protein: CASSYSRTRGETQYF
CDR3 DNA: TGTGCCAGCAGTTACTCGAGGACTAGAGGAGAGACCCAGTACTTC

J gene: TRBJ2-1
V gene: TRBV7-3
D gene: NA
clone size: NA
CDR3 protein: CASSPGGQGNEQFF
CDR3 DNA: TGTGCCAGCAGCCCGGGGGGCCAAGGTAATGAGCAGTTCTTC

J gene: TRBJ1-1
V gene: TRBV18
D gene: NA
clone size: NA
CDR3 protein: CASSPEQGTRNTEAFF
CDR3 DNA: TGTGCCAGCTCACCAGAACAGGGCACGAGAAACACTGAAGCTTTCTTT

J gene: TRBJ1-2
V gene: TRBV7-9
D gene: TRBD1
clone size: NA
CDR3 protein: CASSRQTGDDTF
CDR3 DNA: TGTGCCAGCAGCCGGCAAACAGGGGATGACACCTTC

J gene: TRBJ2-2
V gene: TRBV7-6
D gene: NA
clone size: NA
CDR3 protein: CASSSSNTGELFF
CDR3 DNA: TGTGCCAGCAGCTCCTCGAACACCGGGGAGCTGTTTTTT

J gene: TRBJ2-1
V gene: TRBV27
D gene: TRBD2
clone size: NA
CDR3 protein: CASSLLPGLAGGWSYNEQFF
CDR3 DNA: TGTGCCAGCAGTTTACTGCCGGGACTAGCGGGGGGGTGGTCCTACAATGAGCAGTTCTTC

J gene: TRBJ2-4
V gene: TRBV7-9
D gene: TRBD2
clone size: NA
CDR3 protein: CASSHILGRGDDKNIQYF
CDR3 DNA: TGTGCCAGCAGTCATATCCTCGGGAGGGGCGATGACAAAAACATTCAGTACTTC

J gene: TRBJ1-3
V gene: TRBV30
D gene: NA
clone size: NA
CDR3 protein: CAWPLSSGNTIYF
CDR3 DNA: TGTGCCTGGCCGCTCAGCTCTGGAAACACCATATATTTT

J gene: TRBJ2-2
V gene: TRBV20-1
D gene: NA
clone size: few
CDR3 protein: CSATLTGELFF
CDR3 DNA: TGCAGTGCTACTCTCACCGGGGAGCTGTTTTTT

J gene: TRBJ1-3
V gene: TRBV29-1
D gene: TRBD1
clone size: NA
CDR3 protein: CSVLGTGHTGNTIYF
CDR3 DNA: TGCAGCGTCCTCGGGACAGGCCACACTGGAAACACCATATATTTT

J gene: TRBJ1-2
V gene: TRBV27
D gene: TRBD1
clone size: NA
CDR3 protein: CASSTPTRQGPNYGYTF
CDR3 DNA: TGTGCCAGCAGTACACCCACCCGACAGGGTCCCAACTATGGCTACACCTTC

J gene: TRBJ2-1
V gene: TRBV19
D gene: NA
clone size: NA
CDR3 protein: CASSMSGQSYNEQFF
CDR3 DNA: TGTGCCAGTAGTATGTCAGGACAGTCCTACAATGAGCAGTTCTTC

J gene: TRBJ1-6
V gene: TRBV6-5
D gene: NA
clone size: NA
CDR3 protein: CASSYDRSNNSPLHF
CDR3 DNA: TGTGCCAGCAGTTACGACAGGTCGAATAATTCACCCCTCCACTTT

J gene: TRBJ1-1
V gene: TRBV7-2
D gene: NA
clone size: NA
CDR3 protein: CASSLVMNTEAFF
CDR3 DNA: TGTGCCAGCAGCTTAGTAATGAACACTGAAGCTTTCTTT